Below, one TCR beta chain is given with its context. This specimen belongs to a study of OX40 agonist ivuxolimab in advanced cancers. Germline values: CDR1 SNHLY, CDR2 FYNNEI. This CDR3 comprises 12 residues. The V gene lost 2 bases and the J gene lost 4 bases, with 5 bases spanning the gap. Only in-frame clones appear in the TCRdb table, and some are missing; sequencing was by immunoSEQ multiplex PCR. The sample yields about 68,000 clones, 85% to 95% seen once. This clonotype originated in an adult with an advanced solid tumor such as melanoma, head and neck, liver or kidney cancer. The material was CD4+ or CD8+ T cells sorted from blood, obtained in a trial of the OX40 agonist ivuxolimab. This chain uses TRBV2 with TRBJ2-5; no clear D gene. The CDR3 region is CASSESRETQYF. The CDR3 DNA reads TGTGCCAGCAGTGAATCGCGAGAGACCCAGTACTTC.